This T cell receptor (beta chain) was recorded in a study of response to subunit inactivated influenza vaccine. TCRdb reprocessed the RT-PCR reads via MiXCR and lists one record per CDR3 protein. The sample consists of hundreds of thousands of distinct CDR3 sequences, approximately 10% of them appearing once. Trimming pared 1 base from V and 8 bases from J, leaving 12 bases between. Germline CDR1 reads KGHSH; CDR2 reads LQKENI. The CDR3 has 14 amino acids. This clonotype was recorded a few times. The sample was also reused in another study, on T cells expressing NK-cell markers. From that second work: Libraries used 5'RACE template switching adding universal primer site and UMIs. Out of eight donors sequenced, seven tested HCMV-seropositive and the remaining one seronegative. Dominant NKG2C+ clonotypes made up roughly 1.0-7.5% of CD8+ T cells in several donors. The CD3+CD56-NKG2C+ fraction of a handful of donors was also led by these clonotypes.

This rearrangement joins TRBV18 to TRBJ2-4, with unresolved D. The sequence was collected from a man aged 50-60 years who received an inactivated influenza vaccine. The input for sequencing was PBMCs from blood, taken on the day of vaccination. CDR3 DNA sequence: TGTGCCAGCTCACCACGGGATCAGGTGGACATTCAGTACTTC. Its translation: CASSPRDQVDIQYF.